These T cell receptor beta chains were read from a single sample in a study of cytomegalovirus exposure and HLA in healthy donors. Some clones are missing from TCRdb's copy, which holds only in-frame ones; the method was immunoSEQ multiplex PCR. The table includes fewer than 200,000 clones, less than 90% detected once. Sequencing was performed on PBMCs. Source of these receptors: a woman between 25 and 40 years old in good health and CMV-seronegative. The CDR3 runs from the conserved cysteine through the conserved F or W. D genes are given only for firm matches. The size entry is marked missing in some rows and otherwise reads once, few, many or a size class.

NA	TRBV28	TRBJ2-7	NA	CASNTLGGSSYEQYF	TGTGCCAGCAACACCCTAGGGGGGTCGTCCTACGAGCAGTACTTC
TRBD1	TRBV4-2	TRBJ1-5	NA	CASSQGQGGDSYQPQHF	TGTGCCAGCAGCCAAGGTCAAGGTGGGGACAGCTATCAGCCCCAGCATTTT
TRBD2	TRBV5-6	TRBJ2-1	NA	CASSLAGGRVGNEQFF	TGTGCCAGCAGCTTGGCCGGCGGGAGGGTCGGCAATGAGCAGTTCTTC
NA	TRBV7-6	TRBJ2-2	NA	CASSDTLGERNGELFF	TGTGCCAGCAGCGATACCCTCGGGGAGCGGAACGGGGAGCTGTTTTTT
NA	TRBV27	TRBJ2-7	NA	CASSLSGVGNEQYF	TGTGCCAGCAGTTTATCAGGGGTAGGGAACGAGCAGTACTTC
NA	TRBV7-2	TRBJ2-7	NA	CASSLRRSEQYF	TGTGCCAGCAGCTTACGTCGTTCCGAGCAGTACTTC
NA	TRBV2	TRBJ1-2	few	CASRSSVLDGYTF	TGTGCCAGCAGATCCTCAGTCTTGGATGGCTACACCTTC
TRBD1	TRBV5-1	TRBJ2-2	NA	CASSSTGAGELFF	TGCGCCAGCAGCTCGACAGGGGCCGGGGAGCTGTTTTTT
TRBD1	TRBV5-1	TRBJ2-1	NA	CASSLFRQGSSEQFF	TGCGCCAGCAGCTTGTTTAGACAGGGGTCGAGTGAGCAGTTCTTC
NA	TRBV7-9	TRBJ2-5	NA	CASSLGLRETQYF	TGTGCCAGCAGCTTAGGCTTACGAGAGACCCAGTACTTC
NA	TRBV6-5	TRBJ1-2	NA	CASSYDWGAGYGYTF	TGTGCCAGCAGTTACGATTGGGGGGCTGGCTATGGCTACACCTTC
TRBD2	TRBV29-1	TRBJ2-7	NA	CSISGTSGQPGIEQYF	TGCAGCATATCCGGGACTAGCGGACAACCGGGGATCGAGCAGTACTTC
TRBD2	TRBV9	TRBJ2-7	few	CASSVEISGSNEQYF	TGTGCCAGCAGCGTAGAGATTAGCGGGAGCAACGAGCAGTACTTC
TRBD2	TRBV25-1	TRBJ2-3	NA	CASSDPSGDRTDTQYF	TGTGCCAGCAGTGATCCTAGCGGGGACCGCACAGATACGCAGTATTTT
NA	TRBV2	TRBJ1-4	NA	CASDQGVANEKLFF	TGTGCCAGCGACCAGGGTGTCGCGAATGAAAAACTGTTTTTT
TRBD2	TRBV29-1	TRBJ2-2	NA	CSVEESGRDTGELFF	TGCAGCGTTGAAGAAAGCGGGAGGGACACCGGGGAGCTGTTTTTT
NA	TRBV11-2	TRBJ2-3	NA	CASSGRSTGFADTQYF	TGTGCCAGCAGTGGGAGGTCGACAGGGTTTGCAGATACGCAGTATTTT
NA	TRBV5-1	TRBJ2-1	few	CASGDGSGDEQFF	TGCGCCAGCGGGGACGGGTCGGGCGATGAGCAGTTCTTC
NA	TRBV14	TRBJ2-7	NA	CASSQDAAGTGEQYF	TGTGCCAGCAGCCAGGACGCGGCAGGAACGGGGGAGCAGTACTTC
NA	TRBV29-1	TRBJ1-2	once	CSAEGLGGYGYTF	TGCAGCGCCGAGGGGCTCGGTGGCTATGGCTACACCTTC
TRBD2	TRBV18	TRBJ2-3	NA	CASSPIAGGLTDTQYF	TGTGCCAGCTCACCCATAGCGGGAGGACTCACAGATACGCAGTATTTT
NA	TRBV18	TRBJ2-7	NA	CASSLDLSYEQYF	TGTGCCAGCTCACTCGACCTTTCCTACGAGCAGTACTTC
NA	TRBV29-1	TRBJ2-7	NA	CSVELGYEQYF	TGCAGCGTTGAATTAGGCTACGAGCAGTACTTC
NA	TRBV7-9	TRBJ1-4	NA	CASSSTSTGSRFNREKLFF	TGTGCCAGCAGCTCAACCAGTACAGGGAGTCGATTTAATCGTGAAAAACTGTTTTTT
NA	TRBV7-9	TRBJ2-1	NA	CASSLGAPNEQFF	TGTGCCAGCAGCTTAGGTGCCCCCAATGAGCAGTTCTTC
NA	TRBV6-5	TRBJ1-1	few	CASSYGPGDTEAFF	TGTGCCAGCAGTTACGGGCCCGGGGACACTGAAGCTTTCTTT
TRBD1	TRBV29-1	TRBJ2-1	many	CSAEGDRGIYEQFF	TGCAGCGCCGAAGGGGACAGGGGGATTTATGAGCAGTTCTTC
TRBD2	TRBV18	TRBJ2-3	NA	CASSPGAGGPGDTQYF	TGTGCCAGCTCACCAGGGGCGGGGGGCCCCGGAGATACGCAGTATTTT
TRBD2	TRBV27	TRBJ2-7	NA	CASSLVTSGGLGYEQYF	TGTGCCAGCAGTTTAGTGACTAGCGGCGGACTAGGGTACGAGCAGTACTTC
TRBD1	TRBV19	TRBJ1-3	NA	CASRAGGGNTIYF	TGTGCCAGTAGGGCAGGGGGCGGAAACACCATATATTTT
NA	TRBV4-2	TRBJ1-6	few	CASSQPLQGPNSPLHF	TGTGCCAGCAGCCAACCACTTCAGGGGCCCAATTCACCCCTCCACTTT
NA	TRBV4-3	TRBJ2-2	NA	CASSQGRGGRLGELFF	TGCGCCAGCAGCCAAGGACGTGGGGGGCGCCTTGGGGAGCTGTTTTTT
NA	TRBV10-3	TRBJ1-2	NA	CAISEGQGVGDGYTF	TGTGCCATCAGTGAGGGGCAGGGCGTAGGGGATGGCTACACCTTC
NA	TRBV9	TRBJ2-7	NA	CASSVGSASSYEQYF	TGTGCCAGCAGCGTAGGTTCGGCGAGCTCCTACGAGCAGTACTTC
TRBD2	TRBV5-1	TRBJ2-1	NA	CASSSGLVGHNEQFF	TGCGCCAGCAGCTCCGGACTAGTTGGGCACAATGAGCAGTTCTTC
TRBD2	TRBV28	TRBJ2-7	NA	CASSLSSGRMNEQYF	TGTGCCAGCAGTCTATCCAGCGGGAGGATGAACGAGCAGTACTTC
TRBD2	TRBV27	TRBJ2-3	once	CASSLRAGETDTQYF	TGTGCCAGCAGTTTACGAGCGGGGGAGACAGATACGCAGTATTTT
NA	TRBV28	TRBJ1-1	NA	CASEAPGFTLAFF	TGTGCCAGCGAGGCTCCGGGCTTTACTCTGGCTTTCTTT
TRBD1	TRBV27	TRBJ2-2	NA	CASSSDRGVPGELFF	TGTGCCAGCAGTTCGGACAGGGGGGTACCCGGGGAGCTGTTTTTT
NA	TRBV5-1	TRBJ1-1	NA	CASSVPLSANTEAFF	TGCGCCAGCAGCGTCCCCCTCTCCGCGAACACTGAAGCTTTCTTT
NA	TRBV27	TRBJ1-1	NA	CASSFPGAHTEAFF	TGTGCCAGCAGTTTCCCGGGGGCACACACTGAAGCTTTCTTT
NA	TRBV4-2	TRBJ2-3	once	CASSQEFARGLSVADTQYF	TGTGCCAGCAGCCAAGAGTTCGCGCGGGGGCTGAGTGTGGCAGATACGCAGTATTTT
TRBD2	TRBV5-4	TRBJ2-1	NA	CASSLSPSGRAGDNEQFF	TGTGCCAGCAGCTTAAGTCCTAGCGGGAGGGCTGGGGACAATGAGCAGTTCTTC
NA	TRBV6-5	TRBJ1-5	NA	CASSLTRTRQPQHF	TGTGCCAGCAGTTTGACGAGGACCAGACAGCCCCAGCATTTT
NA	TRBV19	TRBJ2-1	NA	CASRRAGGHNEQFF	TGTGCCAGTAGACGGGCTGGAGGTCACAATGAGCAGTTCTTC
NA	TRBV15	TRBJ1-1	NA	CATSRGVRNTEAFF	TGTGCCACCAGCAGAGGGGTTCGGAACACTGAAGCTTTCTTT
TRBD1	TRBV15	TRBJ2-7	NA	CATSKGDRGYEQYF	TGTGCCACCAGCAAAGGGGACAGGGGCTACGAGCAGTACTTC
NA	TRBV5-4	TRBJ2-4	NA	CASSLDWGNIQYF	TGTGCCAGCAGCTTGGACTGGGGGAACATTCAGTACTTC
NA	TRBV11-3	TRBJ2-2	NA	CASSLSSTGELFF	TGTGCCAGCAGCTTGAGCAGTACCGGGGAGCTGTTTTTT
TRBD2	TRBV4-1	TRBJ2-7	NA	CASSQGPSGLAYEQYF	TGCGCCAGCAGCCAAGGACCTAGCGGGTTAGCCTACGAGCAGTACTTC
TRBD2	TRBV7-8	TRBJ2-2	NA	CASSLAQGGTGELFF	TGTGCCAGCAGCTTAGCGCAGGGAGGGACCGGGGAGCTGTTTTTT
TRBD2	TRBV7-7	TRBJ2-1	NA	CASSPTPGGLAVNEQFF	TGTGCTAGCAGCCCAACGCCGGGGGGGCTAGCAGTGAATGAGCAGTTCTTC
NA	TRBV10-2	TRBJ1-1	NA	CASSGRSLGNTEAFF	TGCGCCAGCAGTGGCAGGTCCCTGGGGAACACTGAAGCTTTCTTT